Listed here are 3 T cell receptor beta chains from one sample, sequenced in a study of CD8 T cells in ankylosing spondylitis listed by TCRdb under 2017. Summary of the overall study and its limitations: A TCR beta motif made up of eight highly homologous amino acid variants appeared to be characteristic of blood from ankylosing spondylitis patients.

These TCRs are of unknown antigen specificity. Receptors were amplified or captured by 5' RACE. This sample was sequenced with an Illumina HiSeq 2500. The public reads were reprocessed in TCRdb via fastp at Q25 and MiXCR, keeping in-frame beta chains. Each entry merges the rows of one CDR3 protein and shows their most common DNA and genes. The sample records about 330,000 distinct CDR3 sequences, 8% of which are singletons. Roughly 15% of the sample rests with the top ten. Sequenced material: blood, either unsorted or a sorted T cell fraction (not recorded which). The receptors originated from a male donor with ankylosing spondylitis.

This clonotype was seen only a few times. V and J are TRBV20-1 and TRBJ2-1; D possibly uses TRBD1 or TRBD2 (6 bases each). The CDR3 has 15 amino acids. V gave up 6 bases and J gave up 4 bases, with 19 bases separating them. Germline assignment: CDR1 DFQATT and CDR2 SNEGSKA (reference sequence). Written as DNA, the CDR3 is TGCAGTGCAACCGGGGGCCCTACCTCTTACAATGAGCAGTTCTTC. Protein product: CSATGGPTSYNEQFF.

The rearrangement joins TRBV5-1 to TRBJ1-3; D is unresolved. CDR3 length equals 12 residues. V was trimmed by 1 base and J by 8 bases, leaving 7 bases between them. CDR1 and CDR2 from the germline V gene are SGHRS and YFSETQ. This chain's CDR3 is CASSLTGDTIYF. DNA of the CDR3: TGCGCCAGCAGCTTGACCGGGGACACCATATATTTT. The full variable domain, in which reference TRBV5-1 and TRBJ1-3 provide the parts outside the CDR3, is KAGVTQTPRYLIKTRGQQVTLSCSPISGHRSVSWYQQTPGQGLQFLFEYFSETQRNKGNFPGRFSGRQFSNSRSEMNVSTLELGDSALYLCASSLTGDTIYFGEGSWLTVV.

V and J are TRBV27 and TRBJ2-1, with TRBD2 matching over 9 bases. Looked up from germline, CDR1 is MNHEY and CDR2 is SMNVEV (reference sequence). This CDR3 comprises 15 residues. V shed 5 bases, J shed 7 bases, and the junction held 9 bases outside the gene matches. The CDR3 spells CASSTLAGKGNEQFF. The CDR3 nucleotides are TGTGCCAGCAGTACCCTAGCGGGGAAAGGAAATGAGCAGTTCTTC.